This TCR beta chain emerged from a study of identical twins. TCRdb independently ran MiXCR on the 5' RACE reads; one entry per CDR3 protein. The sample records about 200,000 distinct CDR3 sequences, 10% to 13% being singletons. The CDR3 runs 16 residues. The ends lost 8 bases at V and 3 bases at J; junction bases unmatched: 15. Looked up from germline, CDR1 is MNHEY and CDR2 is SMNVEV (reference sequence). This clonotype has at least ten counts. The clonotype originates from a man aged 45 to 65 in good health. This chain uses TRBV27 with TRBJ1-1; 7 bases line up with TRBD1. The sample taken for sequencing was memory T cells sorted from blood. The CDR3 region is CASGTGPRGYDTEAFF. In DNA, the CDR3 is TGTGCCAGCGGGACGGGACCCAGGGGGTACGACACTGAAGCTTTCTTT.